The T cell receptor (beta chain) described here comes from a study of cytomegalovirus exposure and HLA in healthy donors. Trimming stripped 4 bases from V and 3 bases from J, with 18 bases between. The CDR3 runs 16 residues. Germline CDR1 SEHNR, CDR2 FQNEAQ (reference sequence). 60 Vbeta and 13 Jbeta primers were used in PCR. The assay was immunoSEQ multiplex PCR, and TCRdb's table has in-frame clones only and misses some. The data contain around 170,000 clones, more than 60% of them singletons. The study's findings and limits: A previous analysis found most TCR beta V segments productive roughly 90% or roughly 30% of the time. Cytomegalovirus-associated TCR beta chains were listed, numbering 150 to 200. In a later analysis, at a false discovery rate of 0.05, over 15,000 TCR beta sequences matched HLA alleles.

Details on this clone: The antigen remains undetermined.

V gene TRBV7-9 combines with J gene TRBJ2-5; D perhaps matches TRBD1 (7 bases). Sequenced input: PBMCs. This receptor was obtained from a man between 18 and 35 years old in good health and CMV-seronegative. Here the CDR3 reads CASSSSERGLEETQYF. CDR3 sequence (DNA): TGTGCCAGCAGCTCTAGCGAGAGGGGGCTCGAAGAGACCCAGTACTTC.